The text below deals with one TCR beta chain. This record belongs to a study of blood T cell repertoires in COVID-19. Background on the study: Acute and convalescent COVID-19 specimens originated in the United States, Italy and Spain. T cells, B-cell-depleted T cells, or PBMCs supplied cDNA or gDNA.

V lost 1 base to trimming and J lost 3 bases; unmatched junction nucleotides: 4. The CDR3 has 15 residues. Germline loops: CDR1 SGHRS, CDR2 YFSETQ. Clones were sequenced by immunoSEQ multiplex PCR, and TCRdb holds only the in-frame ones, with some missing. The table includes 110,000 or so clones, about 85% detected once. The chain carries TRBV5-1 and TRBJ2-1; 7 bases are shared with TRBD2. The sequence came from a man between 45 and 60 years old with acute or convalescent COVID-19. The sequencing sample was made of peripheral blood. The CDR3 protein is CASSLPAGNYNEQFF. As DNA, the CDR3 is TGCGCCAGCAGCTTGCCAGCGGGGAACTACAATGAGCAGTTCTTC.